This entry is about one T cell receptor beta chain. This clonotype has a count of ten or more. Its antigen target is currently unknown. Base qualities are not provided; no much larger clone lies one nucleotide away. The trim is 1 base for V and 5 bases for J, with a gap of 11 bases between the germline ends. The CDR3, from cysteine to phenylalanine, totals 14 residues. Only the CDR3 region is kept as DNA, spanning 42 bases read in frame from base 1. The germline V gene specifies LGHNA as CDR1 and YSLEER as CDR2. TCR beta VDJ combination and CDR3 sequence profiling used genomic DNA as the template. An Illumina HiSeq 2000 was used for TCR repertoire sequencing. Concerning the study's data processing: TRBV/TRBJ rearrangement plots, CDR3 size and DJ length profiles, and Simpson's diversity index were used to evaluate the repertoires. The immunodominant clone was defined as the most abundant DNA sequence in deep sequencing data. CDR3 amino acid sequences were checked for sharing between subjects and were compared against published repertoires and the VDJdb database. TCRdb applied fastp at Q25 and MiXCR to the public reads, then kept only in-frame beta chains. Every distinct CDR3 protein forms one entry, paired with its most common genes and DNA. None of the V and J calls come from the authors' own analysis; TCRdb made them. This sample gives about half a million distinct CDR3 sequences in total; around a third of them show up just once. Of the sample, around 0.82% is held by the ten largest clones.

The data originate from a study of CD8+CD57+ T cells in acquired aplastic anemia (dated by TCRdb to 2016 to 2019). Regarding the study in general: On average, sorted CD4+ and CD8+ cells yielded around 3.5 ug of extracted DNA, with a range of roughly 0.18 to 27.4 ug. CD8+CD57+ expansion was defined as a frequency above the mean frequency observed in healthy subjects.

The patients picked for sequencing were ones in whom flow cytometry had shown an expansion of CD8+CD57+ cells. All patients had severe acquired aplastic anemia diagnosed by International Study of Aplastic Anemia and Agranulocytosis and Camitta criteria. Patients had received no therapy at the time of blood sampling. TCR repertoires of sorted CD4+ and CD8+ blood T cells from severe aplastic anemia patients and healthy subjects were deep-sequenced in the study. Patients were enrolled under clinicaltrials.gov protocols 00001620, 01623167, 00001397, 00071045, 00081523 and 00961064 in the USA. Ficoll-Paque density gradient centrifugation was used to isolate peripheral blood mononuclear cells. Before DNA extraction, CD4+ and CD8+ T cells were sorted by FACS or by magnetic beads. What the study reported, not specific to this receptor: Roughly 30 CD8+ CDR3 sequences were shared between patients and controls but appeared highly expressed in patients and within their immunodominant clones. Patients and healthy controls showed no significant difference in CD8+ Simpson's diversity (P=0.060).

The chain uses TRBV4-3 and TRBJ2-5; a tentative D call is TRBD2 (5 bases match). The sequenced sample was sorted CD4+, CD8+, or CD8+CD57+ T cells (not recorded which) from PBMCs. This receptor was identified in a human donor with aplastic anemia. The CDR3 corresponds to CASSQGPSRETQYF. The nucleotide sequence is TGCGCCAGCAGCCAAGGTCCTAGCAGGGAGACCCAGTACTTC.